Listed below are T cell receptor beta chains from one sample, sequenced in a study of cytomegalovirus exposure and HLA in healthy donors. Some clones are missing from TCRdb's copy, which holds only in-frame ones; the method was immunoSEQ multiplex PCR. The profile shows tens of thousands of clones, roughly 80% of them singletons. The sequenced sample was PBMCs. These receptors all come from a woman in her late teens or twenties in good health and CMV-seropositive. CDR3s include the opening cysteine and the closing phenylalanine or tryptophan. D genes are given only for firm matches. A clone size is listed for some rows: how often the clone was seen (once, few, many), or a class if it is expanded.

j_call	v_call	d_call	clone_size	cdr3_aa
TRBJ1-1	TRBV5-4	NA	NA	CASSVISTEAFF
TRBJ2-1	TRBV28	TRBD1	NA	CASSPRDSNEQFF
TRBJ2-7	TRBV25-1	TRBD1	NA	CASSVTGTATEQYF
TRBJ2-3	TRBV28	TRBD1	NA	CASSSSDRADTQYF
TRBJ1-4	TRBV7-9	TRBD1	NA	CASSLGDRINEKLFF
TRBJ2-3	TRBV27	NA	once	CASSFPGSVAQYF
TRBJ2-5	TRBV4-1	TRBD1	NA	CASSPNTDRVVVETQYF
TRBJ1-2	TRBV10-2	TRBD1	few	CASSYRGDYGYTF
TRBJ2-2	TRBV2	TRBD1	NA	CASSAQRTGGANTGELFF
TRBJ1-6	TRBV6-4	NA	once	CASSGTAGFGPLHF
TRBJ1-1	TRBV7-6	NA	NA	CASSPTDYTEAFF
TRBJ2-5	TRBV6-1	TRBD2	NA	CASREPGLADQETQYF
TRBJ1-5	TRBV11-2	NA	NA	CASSLDSYSNQPQHF
TRBJ2-5	TRBV5-6	TRBD1	NA	CASSLRGQSLGAETQYF
TRBJ2-7	TRBV25-1	TRBD1	NA	CASSEAGTVTYEQYF
TRBJ2-2	TRBV27	TRBD2	NA	CASSSGLAGGRRTGELFF
TRBJ1-2	TRBV20-1	NA	NA	CSARERAGNTF
TRBJ1-1	TRBV28	TRBD1	NA	CASSFTDRPNTEAFF
TRBJ2-1	TRBV5-1	TRBD1	NA	CASSYTGVRRDEQFF
TRBJ1-2	TRBV5-1	NA	NA	CASSPGVGSDYGYTF
TRBJ1-1	TRBV27	TRBD1	NA	CASRGENRGGEAFF
TRBJ1-5	TRBV18	NA	few	CASSGQTNQPQHF
TRBJ1-5	TRBV9	NA	few	CASSVGNDQPQHF
TRBJ1-5	TRBV19	NA	few	CASTGGTSFNQPQHF
TRBJ2-7	TRBV4-1	TRBD1	NA	CASSHQALGQNYEQYF
TRBJ2-6	TRBV27	TRBD1	NA	CASSSRDRGSSGANVLTF
TRBJ2-3	TRBV11-3	NA	NA	CASSLGLTDPTDTQYF
TRBJ1-3	TRBV18	TRBD1	NA	CASSPTGGSGNTIYF
TRBJ2-1	TRBV29-1	NA	NA	CSVSRGYNEQFF
TRBJ1-5	TRBV4-2	NA	NA	CASSQVDSSNQPQHF
TRBJ2-4	TRBV28	TRBD1	NA	CASLKQGTHIQYF
TRBJ1-1	TRBV7-9	TRBD1	NA	CASSFDRVTEAFF
TRBJ1-1	TRBV7-9	NA	NA	CASMRSAEAFF
TRBJ2-2	TRBV9	NA	once	CASSPRGRGYTGELFF
TRBJ2-7	TRBV5-6	TRBD1	once	CASSPTGTDSYEQYF
TRBJ2-3	TRBV6-1	TRBD2	NA	CASTELAGGPDTQYF
TRBJ2-7	TRBV7-9	TRBD2	NA	CASRRDSGGGEQYF
TRBJ1-1	TRBV30	NA	NA	CAWSVYRLRIEAFF
TRBJ2-2	TRBV10-2	NA	NA	CASRPQGPGELFF
TRBJ1-1	TRBV4-2	NA	NA	CASSPLQGRDTEAFF
TRBJ1-5	TRBV4-1	NA	NA	CASSQVIRGSNQPQHF
TRBJ2-7	TRBV18	TRBD2	NA	CASSPPGLAGHEQYF
TRBJ2-1	TRBV27	TRBD2	NA	CASSLGTSGGAGQFF
TRBJ2-2	TRBV5-1	TRBD2	NA	CASSSTAGGRNTGELFF
TRBJ1-3	TRBV5-1	TRBD1	NA	CASSGGTEHFSGNTIYF
TRBJ2-1	TRBV7-9	NA	NA	CASSFVSNEQFF
TRBJ2-5	TRBV9	NA	NA	CASSVATRTQETQYF
TRBJ1-3	TRBV6-5	NA	NA	CASSYYGRAGNTIYF
TRBJ2-1	TRBV6-1	NA	NA	CASSASPSYNEQFF
TRBJ2-2	TRBV7-9	TRBD2	NA	CASTDLAGNTGELFF
TRBJ1-1	TRBV19	TRBD1	NA	CASQDRAYEAFF
TRBJ2-3	TRBV10-3	NA	NA	CAMRGGAGTDTQYF
TRBJ1-1	TRBV6-4	NA	NA	CASSPQTGSTEAFF
TRBJ1-1	TRBV28	NA	NA	CASSSQGRTEAFF
TRBJ1-3	TRBV7-7	NA	NA	CASSYGSGNTIYF
TRBJ1-1	TRBV5-4	TRBD1	NA	CASSLDRGVRTEAFF
TRBJ2-7	TRBV19	TRBD1	once	CASSGGQYEQYF
TRBJ1-3	TRBV28	NA	NA	CASSLAEGLSNTIYF